This entry features one T cell receptor (beta chain) sequence. Its matching antigen is unknown. This entry comes from a study of cytomegalovirus exposure and HLA in healthy donors. Whole-study results and caveats: Among donors in an Asian-associated ancestry cluster, a later analysis reportedly found fewer N-insertions than the roughly 700-donor mean. The authors later found most CMV-associated TCR beta chains appeared HLA-restricted. Cytomegalovirus status, reportedly, was diagnosed with high specificity and sensitivity by the classifier.

This CDR3 contains 12 residues. Both 60 Vbeta primers and 13 Jbeta primers went into the PCR. Data came from immunoSEQ multiplex PCR; TCRdb stores just in-frame clones and leaves some out. The data show fewer than 250,000 clones, 65% to 75% seen once. The donors (healthy individuals) were bone marrow donors. The chain couples TRBV21-1 to TRBJ1-6. TRBV21-1 is shown as a pseudogene. The receptor comes from a man aged 25 to 40 in good health and CMV-seropositive. The specimen was PBMCs. CDR3 nucleotide sequence: TGTGCCAGCAGCAATGGGAGCGGTCCCCTCCACTTT. As protein: CASSNGSGPLHF.